Sequencing of this T cell receptor beta chain was carried out in a study of post-analysis software for immune sequencing data. Broader study findings: In patients, TRBV5-6, TRBV5-1 and TRBV20-1 belonged to roughly five TRBV segments found more frequently than in controls.

CDR3 length: 19 residues. The V gene's germline CDR1 is MGHRA and CDR2 YSYEKL. V shed 0 bases and J 1 base; nucleotides not matched to a gene: 6. Prepared TCR beta cDNA libraries contained unique molecular identifiers. MiXCR was run by TCRdb on the PCR reads, yielding one entry per CDR3 protein. The data hold 700,000 to 900,000 distinct CDR3 sequences, with 40% to 55% observed a single time. Comments on this clonotype: Its antigen remains unidentified.

This chain uses TRBV4-1 with TRBJ2-2, with 12 bases that match TRBD2. Specimen: blood. This clonotype was sampled from a girl aged 10 to 17 with multiple sclerosis. Here the CDR3 reads CASSQDEGLAGWNTGELFF. In DNA form, the CDR3 reads TGCGCCAGCAGCCAAGATGAGGGACTAGCGGGCTGGAACACCGGGGAGCTGTTTTTT.